What follows are 29 T cell receptor beta chains derived from one specimen sequenced in a study of technical replicates of blood from several donors. Sequenced by immunoSEQ multiplex PCR; TCRdb stores in-frame clones only, minus some. The sample includes 68,000 or so clones, roughly 92% of them seen just once. The sample consisted of T cells isolated from PBMCs. Every receptor here comes from a human donor in good health.

CDR3 loop: CASSVYAGVIPDTQYF. DNA of the CDR3: TGTGCCAGCAGCGTATATGCGGGAGTAATTCCAGATACGCAGTATTTT. The gene calls are TRBV9 and TRBJ2-3; 7 nucleotides align to TRBD2. This CDR3 spans 16 amino acids. The V gene end was trimmed by 1 base and the J gene end by 4 bases; junction bases not matched to a gene: 9. Germline V CDR1 and CDR2: SGDLS, YYNGEE.

The rearrangement uses TRBV11-3 and TRBJ1-1, with TRBD1 matching 9 bases. The junction had 14 bases not matched to a gene; V was cut back by 5 bases and J by 1 base. Germline-derived CDR1 and CDR2 are SGHNT and YENEEA. CDR3 length: 18 residues. CDR3 sequence (DNA): TGTGCCAGCAGCACAGGGGGCCCGTTAAACCACTGGAACACTGAAGCTTTCTTT. Its translation: CASSTGGPLNHWNTEAFF.

The chain is built from TRBV5-4 and TRBJ1-1; a weak D match, TRBD1 (6 bases). Per the germline V gene, CDR1 is SGHNT and CDR2 is YYREEE (reference sequence). The CDR3 has 11 residues. V shed 4 bases and J shed 8 bases, with 9 bases lying between them. CDR3 residues: CASSTTGEAFF. For the CDR3, the DNA is TGTGCCAGCAGCACCACAGGGGAAGCTTTCTTT.

The chain carries TRBV6-6 and TRBJ1-2; D not resolved. V was clipped by 6 bases and J by 4 bases, with 12 bases between them. Germline lookup yields CDR1 MNHNY and CDR2 SVGAGI (reference sequence). The CDR3 totals 13 residues. The CDR3 coding sequence is TGTGCCAGCAGGGTAGAGGGCGCCTATGGCTACACCTTC. Its protein is CASRVEGAYGYTF.

The genes are TRBV28 and TRBJ2-7; D is perhaps TRBD2 (5 bases). The CDR3 is made up of 14 amino acids. CDR1 and CDR2 from the germline V gene are MDHEN and SYDVKM. The germline V and J ends were trimmed by 2 bases and 2 bases, with 10 bases remaining between them. CDR3 amino acids: CASSLEGETYEQYF. The CDR3 region has the DNA TGTGCCAGCAGTTTAGAGGGCGAAACCTACGAGCAGTACTTC.

CDR3 DNA sequence: TGTGCCAGCAGCTCAGGACTCTACGCCGCCTACGAGCAGTACTTC. The encoded protein is CASSSGLYAAYEQYF. The chain couples TRBV7-9 to TRBJ2-7, with D maybe TRBD2 (5 bases). Germline values: CDR1 SEHNR, CDR2 FQNEAQ (reference sequence). This CDR3 has 15 amino acids. Trimming removed 4 bases from V and 2 bases from J, with 15 bases in between.

This rearrangement joins TRBV28 to TRBJ2-7; D remains ambiguous. Germline CDR1 MDHEN, CDR2 SYDVKM. Trimming shortened V by 8 bases and J by 7 bases, and 9 bases separated the two germline ends. The CDR3 loop spans 10 amino acids. The CDR3: CASSHGEQYF. Here the CDR3 DNA reads TGTGCCAGCTCCCACGGGGAGCAGTACTTC.

The chain carries TRBV7-2 and TRBJ1-2, with no clear D. This CDR3 spans 15 amino acids. Germline values: CDR1 SGHTA, CDR2 FQGNSA. V was clipped by 2 bases and J by 4 bases, with 14 bases between them. Here the CDR3 reads CASSLYRVTVYGYTF. The CDR3 DNA reads TGTGCCAGCAGCTTATACCGCGTAACAGTCTATGGCTACACCTTC.

This chain uses TRBV11-1 with TRBJ2-3; weak D call: TRBD1 (6 bases). This CDR3 spans 15 amino acids. Trimming stripped 5 bases from V and 2 bases from J, with 14 bases between. Per germline, CDR1 SGHAT and CDR2 FQDESV (reference sequence). Here the CDR3 reads CASSQRQVDTDTQYF. The CDR3 nucleotides are TGTGCCAGCAGCCAGCGACAGGTAGACACAGATACGCAGTATTTT.

This chain links TRBV4-3 with TRBJ2-7, with D unresolved. The V end was cut by 2 bases, the J end by 3 bases, with 11 bases between. Germline V gene data show CDR1 as LGHNA and CDR2 as YSLEER. The CDR3 has 14 amino acids. CDR3 coding DNA: TGCGCCAGCAGCCAAATGGCCTTCCACTACGAGCAGTACTTC. It encodes CASSQMAFHYEQYF.

This chain connects TRBV29-1 to TRBJ2-4, with 8 bases fitting TRBD2. V dropped 4 bases and J dropped 7; count of bases not matched to a gene: 12. This CDR3 region has 15 residues. Germline assignment: CDR1 SQVTM and CDR2 ANQGSEA. CDR3 DNA sequence: TGCAGCGTTGGAAACACCGCGGGAGGTAATAACATTCAGTACTTC. Amino acid sequence: CSVGNTAGGNNIQYF.

V and J are TRBV28 and TRBJ1-2; the D gene is possibly TRBD1 (5 bases). Looked up from germline, CDR1 is MDHEN and CDR2 is SYDVKM. The CDR3 runs to 11 residues. V was cut by 5 bases and J by 8 bases, with 9 bases left in between. The CDR3 region has the DNA TGTGCCAGCAGTCACGACAGAGGCTACACCTTC. It yields the protein CASSHDRGYTF.

The chain couples TRBV27 to TRBJ2-1; a possible D gene is TRBD2 (5 bases). V was cut by 2 bases and J by 5 bases, with 13 bases left in between. CDR1 is MNHEY and CDR2 is SMNVEV in the germline V gene (reference sequence). This CDR3 comprises 15 residues. CDR3 sequence (DNA): TGTGCCAGCAGTTTAATCGGGATAAGCAACAATGAGCAGTTCTTC. This codes for CASSLIGISNNEQFF.

DNA of the CDR3: TGTGCCAGCAGGGCAGGGATCTACGAGCAGTACTTC. Amino acids: CASRAGIYEQYF. This chain connects TRBV2 to TRBJ2-7, with a possible D match to TRBD1 (5 bases). The germline V and J ends were trimmed by 6 bases and 3 bases, with 9 bases remaining between them. The CDR3 is made up of 12 amino acids. CDR1 and CDR2 from the germline V gene are SNHLY and FYNNEI.

The chain is built from TRBV18 and TRBJ2-1, with 15 bases fitting TRBD2. Germline V gene data show CDR1 as KGHSH and CDR2 as LQKENI. V lost 4 bases, J lost 8 bases, and 6 bases stayed unmatched. The CDR3 consists of 16 residues. The CDR3 coding sequence is TGTGCCAGCTCACGGGGACTAGCGGGAGGTAGCGATGAGCAGTTCTTC. It is translated as CASSRGLAGGSDEQFF. Using reference TRBV18 and TRBJ2-1 for the parts outside the CDR3, the full variable domain is NAGVMQNPRHLVRRRGQEARLRCSPMKGHSHVYWYRQLPEEGLKFMVYLQKENIIDESGMPKERFSAEFPKEGPSILRIQQVVRGDSAAYFCASSRGLAGGSDEQFFGPGTRLTVL.

This clone was seen more than once but under ten times. The rearrangement links TRBV30 to TRBJ2-2; D is undetermined. Germline CDR1 reads GTSNPN; CDR2 reads SVGIG (reference sequence). CDR3 size: 14 residues. The V end was cut by 4 bases, the J end by 0 bases, with 9 bases between. CDR3: CAWKQRSNTGELFF. The DNA of the CDR3 is TGTGCCTGGAAACAGAGATCGAACACCGGGGAGCTGTTTTTT.

The chain carries TRBV7-2 and TRBJ1-4; 9 bases map to TRBD1. This CDR3 has 15 amino acids. V lost 5 bases, J lost 11 bases, and 12 bases stayed unmatched. CDR1 is SGHTA and CDR2 is FQGNSA in the germline V gene. CDR3 nucleotides: TGTGCCAGCAGCCTAATAGGACAGGGGAGGGGGAAACTGTTTTTT. The encoded protein is CASSLIGQGRGKLFF. Drawing the rest from reference TRBV7-2 and TRBJ1-4, the complete variable domain is GAGVSQSPSNKVTEKGKDVELRCDPISGHTALYWYRQSLGQGLEFLIYFQGNSAPDKSGLPSDRFSAERTGGSVSTLTIQRTQQEDSAVYLCASSLIGQGRGKLFFGSGTQLSVL.

CDR3 DNA sequence: TGTGCCAGTCAAAACTCACAGGGTAGGAATCAGCCCCAGCATTTT. Translation gives CASQNSQGRNQPQHF. The rearrangement uses TRBV19 and TRBJ1-5; a possible D gene is TRBD1 (6 bases). The ends were cut back, 8 bases at V and 4 bases at J, with 18 bases in the middle. This CDR3 spans 15 amino acids. CDR1 and CDR2 from the germline V gene are LNHDA and SQIVND (reference sequence).

V gene TRBV27 combines with J gene TRBJ2-7, with D perhaps matching TRBD1 (5 bases). The germline CDR1 and CDR2 sequences are MNHEY and SMNVEV (reference sequence). The CDR3 has 12 residues. V was clipped by 6 bases and J by 7 bases, with 13 bases between them. CDR3 coding DNA: TGTGCCAGCAGGGACACCCTGTTGGAGCAGTACTTC. The encoded protein is CASRDTLLEQYF.

The V and J genes are TRBV5-4 and TRBJ1-1, with 7 nucleotides matching TRBD1. The CDR3 consists of 15 residues. V gave up 6 bases and J gave up 2 bases; unmatched junction bases: 10. Germline V gene sequence: CDR1 SGHNT, CDR2 YYREEE (reference sequence). In nucleotides, the CDR3 is TGTGCCAGCACCAAGAAAGGGACAGTTAACACTGAAGCTTTCTTT. It yields the protein CASTKKGTVNTEAFF. Complete variable domain (other parts from reference TRBV5-4 and TRBJ1-1): ETGVTQSPTHLIKTRGQQVTLRCSSQSGHNTVSWYQQALGQGPQFIFQYYREEENGRGNFPPRFSGLQFPNYSSELNVNALELDDSALYLCASTKKGTVNTEAFFGQGTRLTVV.

The CDR3 loop is CASSLESPGMDTQYF. The CDR3 DNA follows: TGCGCCAGCAGCTTGGAAAGTCCAGGGATGGATACGCAGTATTTT. The chain employs TRBV5-1 and TRBJ2-3, with D tentatively TRBD1 (5 bases). The V gene lost 0 bases and the J gene lost 6 bases, with 14 bases spanning the gap. The germline gives CDR1 SGHRS, CDR2 YFSETQ. The CDR3 extends over 15 amino acids.

V gene TRBV9 combines with J gene TRBJ2-5; TRBD1 might be the D (5 bases). V was clipped by 2 bases and J by 2 bases, with 7 bases between them. This CDR3 region has 13 residues. The V gene's germline CDR1 is SGDLS and CDR2 YYNGEE. The DNA for the CDR3 is TGTGCCAGCAGCGTCGACAGACAAGAGACCCAGTACTTC. Amino acids: CASSVDRQETQYF.

As to this clone: The germline gene is not matched at one end of the junction; a read error may be the cause. The V and J genes are TRBV11-2 and TRBJ1-1; the match to TRBD1 covers 10 bases. The CDR3 extends over 12 amino acids. Germline loops: CDR1 SGHAT, CDR2 FQNNGV. The CDR3 here is CASNIGGQGKMF. The CDR3 DNA reads TGTGCCAGCAACATAGGGGGACAGGGGAAGATGTTT.

This chain uses TRBV19 with TRBJ2-1; TRBD2 might be the D (6 bases). Trimming stripped 2 bases from V and 7 bases from J, with 12 bases between. The CDR3 is made up of 14 amino acids. Germline V gene data show CDR1 as LNHDA and CDR2 as SQIVND (reference sequence). CDR3 sequence: CASSISGGGNEQFF. CDR3 nucleotides: TGTGCCAGTAGTATATCCGGGGGTGGTAATGAGCAGTTCTTC.

J is TRBJ2-1 and V is TRBV2, with 8 bases aligning to TRBD1. The length of the CDR3 is 15 residues. The junction had 8 bases not matched to a gene; V was cut back by 6 bases and J by 4 bases. The germline gives CDR1 SNHLY, CDR2 FYNNEI. The CDR3 protein is CASRETGTGYNEQFF. CDR3 nucleotide sequence: TGTGCCAGCAGGGAAACCGGGACAGGTTACAATGAGCAGTTCTTC.

The rearrangement links TRBV18 to TRBJ2-7, with 9 nucleotides matching TRBD1. Trimming removed 3 bases from V and 3 bases from J; junction bases left unmatched: 9. The CDR3 covers 16 residues. Germline V CDR1 and CDR2: KGHSH, LQKENI. The CDR3 DNA reads TGTGCCAGCTCACCCCCTTCGGGACAGGGACGCTACGAGCAGTACTTC. Amino acid sequence: CASSPPSGQGRYEQYF.

The rearrangement joins TRBV2 to TRBJ2-5; TRBD2 is a possible D gene (6 bases). V dropped 1 base and J dropped 4 bases, with 10 bases sitting between them. Germline CDR1 reads SNHLY; CDR2 reads FYNNEI. The CDR3 extends over 14 amino acids. The CDR3 region is CASSEGGVRETQYF. The CDR3 region has the DNA TGTGCCAGCAGTGAAGGGGGGGTTCGAGAGACCCAGTACTTC.

The rearrangement uses TRBV7-9 and TRBJ2-5; the match to TRBD2 covers 10 bases. J lost 2 bases, V lost 3 bases, and 15 bases had no gene match. CDR1 and CDR2 from the germline V gene are SEHNR and FQNEAQ (reference sequence). The CDR3 extends over 19 amino acids. CDR3 in amino acids: CASSFRLAGRKLNQETQYF. The DNA of the CDR3 is TGTGCCAGCAGCTTCAGACTAGCGGGCCGTAAATTAAATCAAGAGACCCAGTACTTC.

The chain uses TRBV5-1 and TRBJ2-6, with 8 nucleotides matching TRBD2. The trim removed 4 bases at V and 0 bases at J, leaving 12 bases unmatched. The germline V gene has CDR1 SGHRS and CDR2 YFSETQ. This CDR3 contains 19 residues. The CDR3: CASSVRQLAVVSGANVLTF. The DNA of the CDR3 is TGCGCCAGCAGCGTAAGACAACTAGCGGTGGTCTCTGGGGCCAACGTCCTGACTTTC.